This is a list of T cell receptor beta chains from one sample in a study of vaccination effects on CD4 cells after COVID-19. For these TCRs, the target antigens are not known. The protocol was immunoSEQ multiplex PCR, while the TCRdb copy is restricted to in-frame clones and leaves out a portion. Found here are some 60,000 clones, around 77% of them singletons; the top ten hold approximately 2.6%. The material sequenced was CD4+ T cells from PBMCs cultured with HCoV-NL63 spike peptides, taken before COVID-19 vaccination. These receptors were obtained from a human donor who received a COVID-19 vaccine. CDR3s include the opening cysteine and the closing phenylalanine or tryptophan. Fields, in order: J gene, V gene, clone size, D gene, CDR3 protein, CDR3 DNA. The D gene is left open where the match is weak. Only part of the rows carry a size: once, few, many, or a class if the clone is expanded.

J: TRBJ1-4
V: TRBV5-1
size: NA
D: NA
CDR3: CASSSGTTSNEKLFF
DNA: TGCGCCAGCAGCTCTGGGACGACGAGTAATGAAAAACTGTTTTTT

J: TRBJ1-1
V: TRBV13
size: NA
D: NA
CDR3: CASMIPGNTEAFF
DNA: TGTGCCAGCATGATCCCGGGGAACACTGAAGCTTTCTTT

J: TRBJ2-3
V: TRBV7-3
size: once
D: TRBD2
CDR3: CASSFSSGGARDTQYF
DNA: TGTGCCAGCAGCTTTTCTAGCGGGGGGGCCCGAGATACGCAGTATTTT

J: TRBJ2-1
V: TRBV7-2
size: NA
D: TRBD2
CDR3: CASSLTRGGNEQFF
DNA: TGTGCCAGCAGTTTAACTCGGGGGGGCAATGAGCAGTTCTTC

J: TRBJ1-1
V: TRBV2
size: NA
D: TRBD1
CDR3: CASRYGTGRTEAFF
DNA: TGTGCCAGCAGGTACGGGACAGGGAGGACTGAAGCTTTCTTT

J: TRBJ1-2
V: TRBV2
size: few
D: TRBD1
CDR3: CASNMDRGAYGYTF
DNA: TGTGCCAGCAATATGGACAGGGGCGCCTATGGCTACACCTTC

J: TRBJ1-1
V: TRBV28
size: NA
D: NA
CDR3: CASSLYRGRTEAFF
DNA: TGTGCCAGCAGTTTATATCGCGGGCGCACTGAAGCTTTCTTT

J: TRBJ1-3
V: TRBV4-1
size: NA
D: NA
CDR3: CASSQATGRSGNTIYF
DNA: TGCGCCAGCAGCCAGGCGACAGGACGCTCTGGAAACACCATATATTTT

J: TRBJ1-3
V: TRBV15
size: NA
D: TRBD1
CDR3: CATSTEGQGAIGNTIYF
DNA: TGTGCCACCAGCACCGAGGGACAGGGGGCAATCGGAAACACCATATATTTT

J: TRBJ2-5
V: TRBV7-2
size: NA
D: TRBD2
CDR3: CASSPGLASLGETQYF
DNA: TGTGCCAGCAGCCCGGGACTAGCATCGCTGGGGGAGACCCAGTACTTC

J: TRBJ2-2
V: TRBV27
size: NA
D: NA
CDR3: CASSPVAGSTGELFF
DNA: TGTGCCAGCAGTCCGGTGGCGGGGAGCACCGGGGAGCTGTTTTTT

J: TRBJ1-2
V: TRBV4-3
size: NA
D: NA
CDR3: CASSPQGSDYGYTF
DNA: TGCGCCAGCAGCCCACAGGGTTCCGACTATGGCTACACCTTC

J: TRBJ2-3
V: TRBV6-2/TRBV6-3
size: NA
D: NA
CDR3: CASSFEGGTDTQYF
DNA: TGTGCCAGCAGTTTTGAGGGGGGCACAGATACGCAGTATTTT

J: TRBJ1-2
V: TRBV7-2
size: few
D: NA
CDR3: CASSLIQGTAGYTF
DNA: TGTGCCAGCAGCTTAATCCAGGGAACGGCTGGCTACACCTTC

J: TRBJ1-3
V: TRBV4-3
size: NA
D: NA
CDR3: CASSQGHTGNTIYF
DNA: TGCGCCAGCAGCCAAGGACATACTGGAAACACCATATATTTT

J: TRBJ2-5
V: TRBV30
size: NA
D: NA
CDR3: CAWSGLLRTETQYF
DNA: TGTGCCTGGAGTGGTCTACTGCGGACGGAGACCCAGTACTTC

J: TRBJ1-2
V: TRBV6-5
size: few
D: NA
CDR3: CASSYGKLPNYGYTF
DNA: TGTGCCAGCAGTTACGGGAAGCTTCCTAACTATGGCTACACCTTC

J: TRBJ1-1
V: TRBV7-2
size: NA
D: TRBD1
CDR3: CASSSPDRGSEAFF
DNA: TGTGCCAGCAGCTCCCCGGACAGGGGCAGTGAAGCTTTCTTT

J: TRBJ2-2
V: TRBV6-4
size: NA
D: NA
CDR3: CASSDSGMNTGELFF
DNA: TGTGCCAGCAGTGATTCAGGGATGAACACCGGGGAGCTGTTTTTT

J: TRBJ1-6
V: TRBV7-9
size: NA
D: NA
CDR3: CASSLGIGGQNSPLHF
DNA: TGTGCCAGCAGCTTAGGTATCGGGGGGCAAAATTCACCCCTCCACTTT

J: TRBJ1-1
V: TRBV19
size: NA
D: NA
CDR3: CASSLGDILNTEAFF
DNA: TGTGCCAGTAGCCTCGGGGACATCTTGAACACTGAAGCTTTCTTT

J: TRBJ1-1
V: TRBV6-5
size: once
D: TRBD1
CDR3: CASTPVRDRNTEAFF
DNA: TGTGCCAGCACTCCAGTTAGGGACAGGAACACTGAAGCTTTCTTT

J: TRBJ1-4
V: TRBV2
size: NA
D: NA
CDR3: CASRLTNEKLFF
DNA: TGTGCCAGCAGGTTAACTAATGAAAAACTGTTTTTT

J: TRBJ1-6
V: TRBV27
size: NA
D: TRBD1
CDR3: CASRRDRDNSPLHF
DNA: TGTGCCAGCAGACGGGACAGGGATAATTCACCCCTCCACTTT

J: TRBJ1-1
V: TRBV19
size: few
D: NA
CDR3: CASSTVAGGPEAFF
DNA: TGTGCCAGTAGTACGGTGGCGGGGGGTCCTGAAGCTTTCTTT

J: TRBJ2-2
V: TRBV10-1
size: NA
D: NA
CDR3: CASSPRPTGELFF
DNA: TGCGCCAGCAGTCCGAGACCCACCGGGGAGCTGTTTTTT

J: TRBJ2-1
V: TRBV19
size: once
D: TRBD1
CDR3: CASSMKTGGTHEQFF
DNA: TGTGCCAGTAGTATGAAGACAGGGGGAACCCATGAGCAGTTCTTC

J: TRBJ2-3
V: TRBV4-2
size: NA
D: NA
CDR3: CASSRESGTGTDTQYF
DNA: TGTGCCAGCAGCCGCGAATCCGGGACGGGCACAGATACGCAGTATTTT

J: TRBJ1-1
V: TRBV6-2/TRBV6-3
size: NA
D: NA
CDR3: CASSFIQGNTEAFF
DNA: TGTGCCAGCAGTTTCATACAGGGGAACACTGAAGCTTTCTTT

J: TRBJ2-1
V: TRBV4-1
size: NA
D: NA
CDR3: CASRLASDGGESYNEQFF
DNA: TGCGCCAGCAGGCTGGCGTCGGACGGTGGAGAATCCTACAATGAGCAGTTCTTC

J: TRBJ2-2
V: TRBV7-3
size: few
D: NA
CDR3: CASSLSGANTGELFF
DNA: TGTGCCAGCAGCTTAAGCGGGGCGAACACCGGGGAGCTGTTTTTT

J: TRBJ1-3
V: TRBV18
size: once
D: TRBD1
CDR3: CASSPWTGGSTGNTIYF
DNA: TGTGCCAGCTCACCATGGACAGGGGGCTCTACTGGAAACACCATATATTTT

J: TRBJ1-1
V: TRBV6-5
size: NA
D: NA
CDR3: CASSYLSGRANTEAFF
DNA: TGTGCCAGCAGTTACCTGAGCGGCAGGGCAAACACTGAAGCTTTCTTT

J: TRBJ1-6
V: TRBV4-1
size: few
D: TRBD1
CDR3: CASSPSPTGERTLHF
DNA: TGCGCCAGCAGCCCCTCCCCTACAGGGGAGAGGACCCTCCACTTT

J: TRBJ1-3
V: TRBV3-1/TRBV3-2
size: NA
D: TRBD1
CDR3: CASSRGQGAGNTIYF
DNA: TGTGCCAGCAGTCGAGGACAGGGCGCTGGAAACACCATATATTTT

J: TRBJ1-2
V: TRBV6-5
size: NA
D: NA
CDR3: CASSSGRNYGYTF
DNA: TGTGCCAGCAGTTCAGGGCGTAACTATGGCTACACCTTC

J: TRBJ1-1
V: TRBV5-1
size: NA
D: NA
CDR3: CASSLPGRGTEAFF
DNA: TGCGCCAGCAGCTTGCCCGGACGGGGCACTGAAGCTTTCTTT

J: TRBJ2-5
V: TRBV5-1
size: once
D: NA
CDR3: CASSLWGRETQYF
DNA: TGCGCCAGCAGCTTGTGGGGGCGGGAGACCCAGTACTTC

J: TRBJ1-1
V: TRBV5-5
size: NA
D: NA
CDR3: CASSLGGVAEAFF
DNA: TGTGCCAGCAGCTTGGGGGGGGTCGCTGAAGCTTTCTTT

J: TRBJ1-2
V: TRBV18
size: NA
D: NA
CDR3: CASSPTGNSNYGYTF
DNA: TGTGCCAGCTCACCGACGGGGAATTCGAACTATGGCTACACCTTC

J: TRBJ1-1
V: TRBV29-1
size: NA
D: NA
CDR3: CSASSLNTEAFF
DNA: TGCAGCGCTTCCTCTTTGAACACTGAAGCTTTCTTT

J: TRBJ1-5
V: TRBV4-1
size: NA
D: NA
CDR3: CASSQEGGGAQHF
DNA: TGCGCCAGCAGCCAAGAAGGGGGAGGGGCCCAGCATTTT

J: TRBJ2-1
V: TRBV30
size: NA
D: TRBD1
CDR3: CAWSSRTGGRNSYNEQFF
DNA: TGTGCCTGGAGTTCCCGGACAGGGGGCCGAAACTCCTACAATGAGCAGTTCTTC

J: TRBJ2-4
V: TRBV4-1
size: NA
D: TRBD2
CDR3: CASSQGGAGVDIQYF
DNA: TGCGCCAGCAGCCAAGGGGGAGCGGGGGTTGACATTCAGTACTTC